This T cell receptor (beta chain) derives from a study of control samples from healthy donors and cancer patients. V was shortened by 3 bases and J by 3 bases, with 5 bases between the two germline ends. This CDR3 has 12 amino acids. Germline V gene sequence: CDR1 ENHRY, CDR2 SYGVKD. Using immunoSEQ multiplex PCR, the repertoire was profiled, and TCRdb retains in-frame clones only, with some absent. Of 150,000 to 200,000 clones listed, approximately 94% are singletons. The gene calls are TRBV10-3 and TRBJ2-5; D is uncertain. This clonotype originated in a woman aged 35 to 49 in good health. The sequenced sample was blood. Written as DNA, the CDR3 is TGTGCCATCAGTGATCGGAAAGAGACCCAGTACTTC. As protein: CAISDRKETQYF.